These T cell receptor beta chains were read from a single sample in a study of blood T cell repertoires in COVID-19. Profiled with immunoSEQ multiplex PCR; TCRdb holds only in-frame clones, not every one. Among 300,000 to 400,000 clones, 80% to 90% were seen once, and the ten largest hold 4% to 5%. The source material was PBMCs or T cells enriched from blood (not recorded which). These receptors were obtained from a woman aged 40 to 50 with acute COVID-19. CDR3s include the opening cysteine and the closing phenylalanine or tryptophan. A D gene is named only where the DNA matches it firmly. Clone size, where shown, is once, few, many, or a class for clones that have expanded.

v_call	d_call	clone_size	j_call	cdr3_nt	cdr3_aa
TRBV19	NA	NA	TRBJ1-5	TGTGCCAGTAGTGCGCTCAACAGGGATCAGCCCCAGCATTTT	CASSALNRDQPQHF
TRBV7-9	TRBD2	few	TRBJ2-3	TGTGCCAGCACCGCCGCGGGGGCAGATACGCAGTATTTT	CASTAAGADTQYF
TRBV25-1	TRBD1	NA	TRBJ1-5	TGTGCCAGCAGTGAAACAGGGGAAATCTCGCCCCAGCATTTT	CASSETGEISPQHF
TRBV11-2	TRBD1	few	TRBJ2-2	TGTGCCAGCAGCTTCGAGACAGGGGTGGCCGGGGAGCTGTTTTTT	CASSFETGVAGELFF
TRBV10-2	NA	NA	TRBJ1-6	TGCGCCAGCAGTGATGGTGGGGGGGTGTCACCCCTCCACTTT	CASSDGGGVSPLHF
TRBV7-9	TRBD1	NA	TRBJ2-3	TGTGCCAGCAGCTCCCACAGGGGGCGAGGGGCAGATACGCAGTATTTT	CASSSHRGRGADTQYF
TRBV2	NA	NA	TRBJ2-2	TGTGCCAGCAGTGTTATGCAGGGAACCGGGGAGCTGTTTTTT	CASSVMQGTGELFF
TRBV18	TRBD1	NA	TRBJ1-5	TGTGCCAGCTCGGGGACAGGGATTAGCAATCAGCCCCAGCATTTT	CASSGTGISNQPQHF
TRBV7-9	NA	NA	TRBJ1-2	TGTGCCAGCAGCACAGGTTACCACTATGGCTACACCTTC	CASSTGYHYGYTF
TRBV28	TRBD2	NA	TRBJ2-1	TGTGCCAGCACCCCCCCGCTAGCGGGAGTAGTGGATGAGCAGTTCTTC	CASTPPLAGVVDEQFF
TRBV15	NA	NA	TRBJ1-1	TGTGCCACCAGCAGAGGACAGAGCAACACTGAAGCTTTCTTT	CATSRGQSNTEAFF
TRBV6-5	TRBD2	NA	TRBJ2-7	TGTGCCAGCACTCCAGGGACTAGCGCTCCAATATACTTC	CASTPGTSAPIYF
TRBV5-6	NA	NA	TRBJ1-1	TGTGCCAGCAGCTTGGTTCGTGGGGGCAACACTGAAGCTTTCTTT	CASSLVRGGNTEAFF
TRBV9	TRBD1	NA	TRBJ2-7	TGTGCCAGCAGCAACCCGGGACAGGGTTCCTACGAGCAGTACTTC	CASSNPGQGSYEQYF
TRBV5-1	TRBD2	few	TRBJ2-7	TGCGCCAGCAGCGCCCCGGGACTATCCTACGAGCAGTACTTC	CASSAPGLSYEQYF
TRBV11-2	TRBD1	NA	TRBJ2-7	TGTGCCAGCAGCTTAGAGTTAGGGGACAGGGCATACGAGCAGTACTTC	CASSLELGDRAYEQYF
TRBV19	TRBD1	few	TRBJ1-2	TGTGCCAGTAGTACCAACTTCCGACAGGGGAACTATGGCTACACCTTC	CASSTNFRQGNYGYTF
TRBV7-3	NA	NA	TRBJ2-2	TGTGCCAGCAGCCCGACTAGTTACAGCACCGGGGAGCTGTTTTTT	CASSPTSYSTGELFF
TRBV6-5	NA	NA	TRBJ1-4	TGTGCCAGCACCGCTTCGGGGGGATCTAATGAAAAACTGTTTTTT	CASTASGGSNEKLFF
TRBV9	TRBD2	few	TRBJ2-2	TGTGCCAGCAGCGTTGGGACTAGCATAAGCGGGGAGCTGTTTTTT	CASSVGTSISGELFF
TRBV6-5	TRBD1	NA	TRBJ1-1	TGTGCCAGCAGTTGGGACAGGATGAACACTGAAGCTTTCTTT	CASSWDRMNTEAFF
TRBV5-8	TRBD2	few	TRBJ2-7	TGTGCCAGCAGCTTGCGGGGGGTGGGCTACGAGCAGTACTTC	CASSLRGVGYEQYF
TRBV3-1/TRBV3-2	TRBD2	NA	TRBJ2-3	TGTGCCAGCAGCCCACTAGCGTCCATCACAGATACGCAGTATTTT	CASSPLASITDTQYF
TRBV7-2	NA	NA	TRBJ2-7	TGTGCCAGCAGCTTAGGCCACAGGGCCTACGAGCAGTACTTC	CASSLGHRAYEQYF
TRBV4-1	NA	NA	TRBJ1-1	TGCGCCAGCAGCACATCGGGACAAACTAACACTGAAGCTTTCTTT	CASSTSGQTNTEAFF
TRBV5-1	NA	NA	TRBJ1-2	TGCGCCAGCAGCTTGGCCCAGGGCTATGGCTACACCTTC	CASSLAQGYGYTF
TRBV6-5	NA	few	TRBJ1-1	TGTGCCAGCAGTTACATGGTAGACATGAACACTGAAGCTTTCTTT	CASSYMVDMNTEAFF
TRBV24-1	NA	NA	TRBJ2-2	TGTGCCACCAGTGATTGGGAGGACGGGGAGCTGTTTTTT	CATSDWEDGELFF
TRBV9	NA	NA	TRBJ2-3	TGTGCCAGCAGCCTGGGCCTGGCGGGGGATACGCAGTATTTT	CASSLGLAGDTQYF
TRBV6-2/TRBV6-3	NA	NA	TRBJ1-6	TGTGCCAGCAGTTACGACAGGCCGCCTAATTCACCCCTCCACTTT	CASSYDRPPNSPLHF
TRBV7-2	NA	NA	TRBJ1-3	TGTGCCAGCAGCCTAGCATCCCCCCTCTCTGGAAACACCATATATTTT	CASSLASPLSGNTIYF
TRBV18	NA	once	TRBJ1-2	TGTGCCAGCTCACCTGCCGGGACTATTTACTATGGCTACACCTTC	CASSPAGTIYYGYTF
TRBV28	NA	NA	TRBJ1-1	TGTGCCAGCACCGGGGTGACCACTGAAGCTTTCTTT	CASTGVTTEAFF
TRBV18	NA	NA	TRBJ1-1	TGTGCCAGCTCACCATACCAGGGGAACACTGAAGCTTTCTTT	CASSPYQGNTEAFF
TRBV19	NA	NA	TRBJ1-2	TGTGCCAGTAGTATGTCGGGGGGTTCCAATGGCTACACCTTC	CASSMSGGSNGYTF
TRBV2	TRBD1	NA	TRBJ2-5	TGTGCCAGCAGTGCCGACAGGGGTGAGACCCAGTACTTC	CASSADRGETQYF
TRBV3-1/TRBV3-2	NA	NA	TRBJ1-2	TGTGCCAGCTTCCCTAGGCGTTGGGAACAGGTTAACTATGGCTACACCTTC	CASFPRRWEQVNYGYTF
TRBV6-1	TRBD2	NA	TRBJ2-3	TGTGCCAGCAGTGAGACTAGCGGGGGTTGGGGCACAGATACGCAGTATTTT	CASSETSGGWGTDTQYF
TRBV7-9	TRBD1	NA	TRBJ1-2	TGTGCCAGCAGCCCTCGGACAGGGTCCCACTATGGCTACACCTTC	CASSPRTGSHYGYTF
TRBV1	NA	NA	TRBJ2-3	TGCACCAGCAGCCAATTTGTAGCGGGGGACCCCACAGATACGCAGTATTTT	CTSSQFVAGDPTDTQYF
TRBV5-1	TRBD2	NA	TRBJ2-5	TGCGCCAGCAGCTTGACCGTGGGACTAGCTGGGGAGACCCAGTACTTC	CASSLTVGLAGETQYF
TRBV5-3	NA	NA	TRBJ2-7	TGTGCCAGAAGCCCGATTATTTTAGCGGTGACCTCCTACGAGCAGTACTTC	CARSPIILAVTSYEQYF
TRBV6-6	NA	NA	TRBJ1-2	TGTGCCAGCACCTCTTATTCTAGCAGAAATCCCTATGGCTACACCTTC	CASTSYSSRNPYGYTF
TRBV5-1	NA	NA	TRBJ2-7	TGCGCCAGCAGCCCGGTTTTTGGTACCGAGCAGTACTTC	CASSPVFGTEQYF
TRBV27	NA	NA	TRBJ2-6	TGTGCCAGCAGTTTTGGCAGGGTAGCTGCTGGGGCCAACGTCCTGACTTTC	CASSFGRVAAGANVLTF
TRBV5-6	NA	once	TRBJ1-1	TGTGCCAGCAGCTTGGCCAGTGGTCGCACTGAAGCTTTCTTT	CASSLASGRTEAFF
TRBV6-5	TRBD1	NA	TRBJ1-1	TGTGCCAGCACCCGACAGACAGGGTCGAAAGCTTTCTTT	CASTRQTGSKAFF
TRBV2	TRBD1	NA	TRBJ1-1	TGTGCCAGCAGTGAAGACAGGGGGACTGAAGCTTTCTTT	CASSEDRGTEAFF
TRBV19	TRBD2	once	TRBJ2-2	TGTGCCAGTAGTATACGGGGCCGGCGGGAGACCGGGGAGCTGTTTTTT	CASSIRGRRETGELFF
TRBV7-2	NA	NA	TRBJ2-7	TGTGCCAGCAGCATGAGAATGAGCTACGAGCAGTACTTC	CASSMRMSYEQYF
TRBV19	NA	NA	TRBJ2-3	TGTGCCAGTAGTATTTCTCCCAGAGATACGCAGTATTTT	CASSISPRDTQYF
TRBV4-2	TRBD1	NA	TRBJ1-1	TGTGCCAGCAGCCAGGCGGGACAGGGGGTAATGGAAGCTTTCTTT	CASSQAGQGVMEAFF
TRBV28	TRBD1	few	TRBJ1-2	TGTGCCAGCAGTTTAGTACAGGGGGCGAACTATGGCTACACCTTC	CASSLVQGANYGYTF
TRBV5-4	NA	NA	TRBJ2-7	TGTGCCAGCAGCTTTGGTAGTTCCTACGAGCAGTACTTC	CASSFGSSYEQYF
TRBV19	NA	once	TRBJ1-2	TGTGCCAGTCAGGGTTTTGGGGATGGCTACACCTTC	CASQGFGDGYTF
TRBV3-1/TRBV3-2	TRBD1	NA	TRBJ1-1	TGTGCCAGCAGCCAATCCCCAGGGGGCGTCACTGAAGCTTTCTTT	CASSQSPGGVTEAFF
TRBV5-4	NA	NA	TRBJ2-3	TGTGCCAGCAGCTTAGGGGGCGGGGACACAGATACGCAGTATTTT	CASSLGGGDTDTQYF
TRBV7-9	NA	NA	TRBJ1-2	TGTGCCAGCAGCTTAGCAGAGGGCAGGGGCGGTGGCTACACCTTC	CASSLAEGRGGGYTF
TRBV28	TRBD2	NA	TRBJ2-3	TGTGCCAGCAGTTTAGGAGGTCTAGCGGGAGTAGTGGGAGATACGCAGTATTTT	CASSLGGLAGVVGDTQYF